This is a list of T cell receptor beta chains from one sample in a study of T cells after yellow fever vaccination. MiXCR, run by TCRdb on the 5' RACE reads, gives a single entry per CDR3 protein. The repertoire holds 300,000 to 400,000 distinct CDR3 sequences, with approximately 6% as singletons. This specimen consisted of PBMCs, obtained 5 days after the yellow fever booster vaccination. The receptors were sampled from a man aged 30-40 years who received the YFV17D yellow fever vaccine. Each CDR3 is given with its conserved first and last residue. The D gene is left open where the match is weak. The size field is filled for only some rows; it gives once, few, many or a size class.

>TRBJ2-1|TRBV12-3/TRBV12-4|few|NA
CASSLNFNEQFF
TGTGCCAGCAGTTTAAACTTCAATGAGCAGTTCTTC
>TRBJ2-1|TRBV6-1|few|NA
CASSPGPSSVDEQFF
TGTGCCAGCAGCCCCGGCCCCTCTTCAGTAGATGAGCAGTTCTTC
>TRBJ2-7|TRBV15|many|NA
CATSRDIQGREQYF
TGTGCCACCAGCAGAGATATACAGGGACGCGAGCAGTACTTC
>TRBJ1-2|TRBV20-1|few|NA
CSATPTGAGVGGYTF
TGCAGTGCTACACCCACTGGCGCAGGGGTTGGCGGCTACACCTTC
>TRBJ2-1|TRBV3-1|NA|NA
CASWQGHPHAPRDEQFF
TGTGCCAGCTGGCAGGGACACCCGCACGCTCCTAGGGATGAGCAGTTCTTC
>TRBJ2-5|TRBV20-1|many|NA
CSASWLAQQETQYF
TGCAGTGCTAGTTGGCTAGCGCAGCAAGAGACCCAGTACTTC
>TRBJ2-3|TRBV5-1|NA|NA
CASGQPGTDTQYF
TGCGCCAGCGGTCAGCCCGGCACAGATACGCAGTATTTT
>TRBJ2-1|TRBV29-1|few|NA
CSVDRVNEQFF
TGCAGCGTTGACAGGGTCAATGAGCAGTTCTTC
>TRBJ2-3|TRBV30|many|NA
CAGRAGPDTQYF
TGTGCCGGACGTGCCGGGCCAGATACGCAGTATTTT
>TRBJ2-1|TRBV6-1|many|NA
CASASGPSYNEQFF
TGTGCCAGCGCCAGCGGGCCCTCCTACAATGAGCAGTTCTTC
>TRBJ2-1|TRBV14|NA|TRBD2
CASSRHVGGRADNEQFF
TGTGCCAGCAGCCGCCACGTCGGCGGGAGGGCCGACAATGAGCAGTTCTTC
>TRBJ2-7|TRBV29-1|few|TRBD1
CSVARDRGYEQYF
TGCAGCGTCGCTCGGGACAGGGGTTACGAGCAGTACTTC
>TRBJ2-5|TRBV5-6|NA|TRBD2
CASSLERVAGQETQYF
TGTGCCAGCAGTTTAGAAAGGGTAGCGGGACAAGAGACCCAGTACTTC
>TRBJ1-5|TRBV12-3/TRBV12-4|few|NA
CASSLYGPQHF
TGTGCCAGCAGTTTATACGGGCCCCAGCATTTT
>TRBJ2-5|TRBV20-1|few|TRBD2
CSARSGRGTETQYF
TGCAGTGCTAGGAGCGGGAGAGGAACAGAGACCCAGTACTTC
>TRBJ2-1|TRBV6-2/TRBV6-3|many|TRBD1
CAIRDSSYNEQFF
TGTGCCATCCGGGACAGCTCCTACAATGAGCAGTTCTTC
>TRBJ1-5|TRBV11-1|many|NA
CASSLVSLSGISDQPQHF
TGTGCCAGCAGCTTAGTTAGTTTGTCCGGCATTTCAGATCAGCCCCAGCATTTT
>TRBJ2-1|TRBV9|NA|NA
CASSSAAHYNEQFF
TGTGCCAGCTCGAGCGCGGCACACTACAATGAGCAGTTCTTC
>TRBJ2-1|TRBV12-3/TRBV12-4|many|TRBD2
CASRQPGTSAGNEQFF
TGTGCCAGCAGACAGCCCGGGACTAGTGCTGGCAATGAGCAGTTCTTC
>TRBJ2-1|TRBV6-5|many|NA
CASSYESSSVNEQFF
TGTGCCAGCAGTTACGAATCTAGCTCGGTCAATGAGCAGTTCTTC